Below, 17 T cell receptor beta chains from the same sample are listed, as sequenced in a study of blood T cell repertoires in COVID-19. Measured with immunoSEQ multiplex PCR; TCRdb has only the in-frame clones, and not every one. The sample yields a few hundred thousand clones, roughly 90% seen once. Sequencing was done on a sample of peripheral blood. All receptors come from a man aged 35-49 years with acute or convalescent COVID-19.

V and J are TRBV5-1 and TRBJ1-2; 10 bases fit TRBD1. The trim removed 3 bases at V and 3 bases at J, leaving 2 bases unmatched. There are 14 residues in the CDR3. The germline V gene has CDR1 SGHRS and CDR2 YFSETQ. CDR3 protein: CASSSGTGDYGYTF. The CDR3 region has the DNA TGCGCCAGCAGCTCCGGGACAGGGGACTATGGCTACACCTTC.

The chain recombines TRBV28 with TRBJ2-7, with D maybe TRBD1 (5 bases). V shed 1 base and J shed 2 bases, with 12 bases lying between them. This CDR3 has 15 residues. Germline V CDR1 and CDR2: MDHEN, SYDVKM. CDR3 coding DNA: TGTGCCAGCAGTTTATATCGACAGTTTACCTACGAGCAGTACTTC. This sequence encodes CASSLYRQFTYEQYF.

The rearrangement joins TRBV30 to TRBJ1-5, with 9 bases fitting TRBD1. The germline gives CDR1 GTSNPN, CDR2 SVGIG (reference sequence). The CDR3 has 14 amino acids. Trimming at V came to 5 bases and at J to 6 bases, leaving 8 bases not matched to a gene. DNA of the CDR3: TGTGCCTGGTCCCTCGGGACAGGGCGTCAGCCCCAGCATTTT. Encoded protein: CAWSLGTGRQPQHF.

The chain couples TRBV5-1 to TRBJ2-5, with 8 bases identical to TRBD1. J gave up 5 bases and V 4 bases, and 10 bases lay outside the gene matches. The CDR3 runs 15 residues. Germline V lookup: CDR1 SGHRS, CDR2 YFSETQ. This chain's CDR3 is CASSVSGQDRETQYF. CDR3 coding DNA: TGCGCCAGCAGCGTCTCGGGACAGGATCGGGAGACCCAGTACTTC.

In its sample, this clone was seen once. CDR3 in amino acids: CASSQVGGDEQYF. CDR3 DNA sequence: TGCGCCAGCAGCCAAGTGGGGGGGGACGAGCAGTACTTC. This chain connects TRBV4-1 to TRBJ2-7; TRBD2 matches 7 bases. The CDR3 spans 13 residues. Germline-derived CDR1 and CDR2 are MGHRA and YSYEKL. Trimming took 1 base from V and 5 from J; bases not matched to a gene: 2.

The chain links TRBV4-1 to TRBJ2-5; D is possibly TRBD2 (5 bases). Trimming took off 1 base at V and 5 bases at J, with 14 bases between the two ends. The CDR3 spans 15 residues. In germline, CDR1 is MGHRA, CDR2 YSYEKL. DNA of the CDR3: TGCGCCAGCAGCCAAGTTTCGGGGATCTGGGAGACCCAGTACTTC. Translating gives CASSQVSGIWETQYF.

CDR3 sequence: CASSAGLIPHEQFF. Here the CDR3 DNA reads TGTGCCAGCAGTGCTGGGCTTATCCCCCATGAGCAGTTCTTC. The chain uses TRBV3-1 (or the pseudogene TRBV3-2) and TRBJ2-1, with D hard to call. Trimming shortened V by 6 bases and J by 8 bases, and 17 bases separated the two germline ends. The CDR3 totals 14 residues. Germline assignment: CDR1 LGHDT and CDR2 YNNKEL (reference sequence).

In its sample, this clone was seen a few times. The chain is built from TRBV12-3 or TRBV12-4 and TRBJ2-5; no clear D. The CDR3 consists of 13 residues. V lost 2 bases and J lost 5, with 9 bases in between. The CDR3 DNA sequence: TGTGCCAGCAGTTTAATCATGCGGGAGACCCAGTACTTC. Translation: CASSLIMRETQYF.

Worth noting for this clone: Other DNA sequences in this sample translate to the same CDR3. In nucleotides, the CDR3 is TGTGCCTGGAGTGGCGGCTACGAGCAGTACTTC. Its protein product is CAWSGGYEQYF. The J gene is TRBJ2-7, the V gene TRBV30; D gene ambiguous. The V gene lost 1 base and the J gene lost 3 bases, with 4 bases spanning the gap. The CDR3 is 11 residues long. The germline CDR1 and CDR2 sequences are GTSNPN and SVGIG (reference sequence).

The V gene is TRBV4-2, the J gene TRBJ1-1; D uncertain. Germline V lookup: CDR1 LGHNA, CDR2 YNFKEQ. V lost 1 base to trimming and J lost 1 base, with 4 bases between them. This CDR3 contains 13 residues. CDR3 DNA sequence: TGTGCCAGCAGCCAAGGCAGGAACACTGAAGCTTTCTTT. Translation gives CASSQGRNTEAFF.

The chain employs TRBV6-5 and TRBJ1-2; 9 bases match TRBD1. V trimming: 3 bases; J trimming: 11 bases; junction bases outside the gene matches: 1. Germline values: CDR1 MNHEY, CDR2 SVGAGI. This CDR3 spans 11 amino acids. The CDR3 DNA reads as TGTGCCAGCAGTTATGGGACAGGGTACACCTTC. As protein: CASSYGTGYTF.

The J gene is TRBJ1-2, the V gene TRBV19, with 7 bases aligning to TRBD1. V shed 4 bases and J 4 bases; nucleotides not matched to a gene: 3. The CDR3 is 13 residues long. CDR1 and CDR2 (germline): LNHDA, SQIVND (reference sequence). The CDR3 nucleotides read TGTGCCAGTAGTAGGGACAGCACCTATGGCTACACCTTC. Translation: CASSRDSTYGYTF. The entire variable domain, with the rest obtained from reference TRBV19 and TRBJ1-2, is as follows: DGGITQSPKYLFRKEGQNVTLSCEQNLNHDAMYWYRQDPGQGLRLIYYSQIVNDFQKGDIAEGYSVSREKKESFPLTVTSAQKNPTAFYLCASSRDSTYGYTFGSGTRLTVV.

The V and J genes are TRBV2 and TRBJ2-5; maybe TRBD2 (5 bases). From germline, CDR1 is SNHLY and CDR2 FYNNEI. This CDR3 region has 19 residues. V lost 6 bases and J 2 bases, leaving 28 bases between the germline ends. CDR3 in DNA: TGTGCCAGCAGCCCTGCGGGCCCCGCGATACTGCCTACACAAGAGACCCAGTACTTC. Translating gives CASSPAGPAILPTQETQYF.

The chain employs TRBV20-1 and TRBJ2-3; D unclear. The V gene lost 1 base and the J gene lost 5 bases, with 4 bases spanning the gap. Germline-derived CDR1 and CDR2 are DFQATT and SNEGSKA (reference sequence). This CDR3 region has 11 residues. The CDR3 reads CSARAQDTQYF. CDR3 sequence (DNA): TGCAGTGCTAGAGCCCAAGATACGCAGTATTTT.

The chain couples TRBV3-1 (or the pseudogene TRBV3-2) to TRBJ2-5; the D gene is possibly TRBD1 (6 bases). The CDR3 length is 14 residues. V lost 6 bases, J lost 2 bases, and 13 bases lay in between. The germline gives CDR1 LGHDT, CDR2 YNNKEL (reference sequence). CDR3 bases: TGTGCCAGCAGTCGACAGGCTCAACAAGAGACCCAGTACTTC. It translates to CASSRQAQQETQYF.

The rearrangement links TRBV6-4 to TRBJ2-1, with D tentatively TRBD1 (5 bases). The CDR3 runs to 15 residues. V shed 3 bases and J shed 4 bases, with 13 bases lying between them. Germline values: CDR1 MRHNA, CDR2 SNTAGT. CDR3 amino acids: CASSEGAGDYNEQFF. CDR3 DNA: TGTGCCAGCAGTGAAGGGGCTGGAGATTACAATGAGCAGTTCTTC.

V is TRBV4-1 and J is TRBJ1-4; D possibly corresponds to TRBD1 (5 bases). The CDR3 has 15 residues. V was shortened by 4 bases and J by 4 bases, with 13 bases between the two germline ends. The germline CDR1 and CDR2 sequences are MGHRA and YSYEKL. The DNA for the CDR3 is TGCGCCAGCAGCCCGGACACCAACGATAATGAAAAACTGTTTTTT. This translates into CASSPDTNDNEKLFF.